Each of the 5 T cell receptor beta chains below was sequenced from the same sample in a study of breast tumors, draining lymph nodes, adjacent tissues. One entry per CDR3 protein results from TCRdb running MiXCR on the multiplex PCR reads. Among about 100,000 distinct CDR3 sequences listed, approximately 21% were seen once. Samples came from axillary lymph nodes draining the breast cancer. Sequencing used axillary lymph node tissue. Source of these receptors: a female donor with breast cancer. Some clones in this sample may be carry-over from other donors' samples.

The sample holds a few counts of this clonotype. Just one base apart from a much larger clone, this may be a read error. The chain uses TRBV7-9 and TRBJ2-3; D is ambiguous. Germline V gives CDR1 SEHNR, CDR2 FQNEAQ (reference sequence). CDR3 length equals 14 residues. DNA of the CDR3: TGTGCCACCTCTTTATCCCCGGGCACAGATACGCGGTATTTT. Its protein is CATSLSPGTDTRYF. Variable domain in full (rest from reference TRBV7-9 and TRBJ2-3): DTGVSQNPRHKITKRGQNVTFRCDPISEHNRLYWYRQTLGQGPEFLTYFQNEAQLEKSRLLSDRFSAERPKGSFSTLEIQRTEQGDSAMYLCATSLSPGTDTRYFGPGTRLTVL.

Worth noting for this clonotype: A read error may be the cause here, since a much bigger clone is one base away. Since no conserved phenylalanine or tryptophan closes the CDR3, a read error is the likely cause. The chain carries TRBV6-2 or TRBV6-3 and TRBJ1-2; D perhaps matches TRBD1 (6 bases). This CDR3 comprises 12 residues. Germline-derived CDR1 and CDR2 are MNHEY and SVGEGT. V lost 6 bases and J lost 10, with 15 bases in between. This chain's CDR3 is CASSETGMAYTI. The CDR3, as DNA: TGTGCCAGCAGCGAAACAGGGATGGCCTACACCATC.

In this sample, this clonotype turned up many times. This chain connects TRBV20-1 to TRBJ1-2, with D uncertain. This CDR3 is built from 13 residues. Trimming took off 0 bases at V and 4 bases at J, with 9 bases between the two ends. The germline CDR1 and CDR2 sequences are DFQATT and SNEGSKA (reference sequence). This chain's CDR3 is CSAREGPLYGYTF. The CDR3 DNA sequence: TGCAGTGCTAGAGAAGGGCCGCTCTATGGCTACACCTTC.

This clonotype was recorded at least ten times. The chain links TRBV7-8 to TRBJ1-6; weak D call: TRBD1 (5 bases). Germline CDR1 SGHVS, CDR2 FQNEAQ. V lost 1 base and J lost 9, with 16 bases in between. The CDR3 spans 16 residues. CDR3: CASSLVGGTSFSPLHF. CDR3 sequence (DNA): TGTGCCAGCAGCTTAGTCGGGGGAACCAGCTTTTCACCCCTCCACTTT.

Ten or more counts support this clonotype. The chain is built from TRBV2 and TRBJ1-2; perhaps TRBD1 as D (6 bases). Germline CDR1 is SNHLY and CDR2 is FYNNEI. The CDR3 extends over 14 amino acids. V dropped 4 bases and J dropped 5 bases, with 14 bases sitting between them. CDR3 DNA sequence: TGTGCCAGCAGTGTGAGGGGGGCATTATATGGCTACACCTTC. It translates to CASSVRGALYGYTF.